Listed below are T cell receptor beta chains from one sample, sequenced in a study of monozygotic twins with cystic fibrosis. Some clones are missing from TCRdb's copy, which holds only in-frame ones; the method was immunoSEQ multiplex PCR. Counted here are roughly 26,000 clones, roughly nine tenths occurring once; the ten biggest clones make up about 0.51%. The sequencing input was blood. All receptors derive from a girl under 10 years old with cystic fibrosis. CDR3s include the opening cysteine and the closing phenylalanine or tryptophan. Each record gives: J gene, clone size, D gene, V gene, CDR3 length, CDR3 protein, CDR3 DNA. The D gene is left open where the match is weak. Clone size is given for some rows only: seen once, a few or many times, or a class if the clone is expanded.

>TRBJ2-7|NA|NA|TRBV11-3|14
CASSLGPSSYEQYF
TGTGCCAGCAGCTTAGGCCCGAGCTCCTACGAGCAGTACTTC
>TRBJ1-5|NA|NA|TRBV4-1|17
CASSQDFGRGNNQPQHF
TGCGCCAGCAGCCAAGATTTCGGGAGGGGGAACAATCAGCCCCAGCATTTT
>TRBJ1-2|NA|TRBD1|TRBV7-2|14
CASSSTGTGYGYTF
TGTGCCAGCAGCTCAACCGGGACAGGGTACGGCTACACCTTC
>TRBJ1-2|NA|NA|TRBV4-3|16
CASSQGQAGPFYGYTF
TGCGCCAGCAGCCAAGGTCAGGCAGGCCCCTTCTATGGCTACACCTTC
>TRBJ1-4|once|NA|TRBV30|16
CAWRQSRQVGREKLFF
TGTGCCTGGAGACAATCCCGGCAGGTCGGTAGGGAAAAACTGTTTTTT
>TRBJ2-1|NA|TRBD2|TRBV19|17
CASTSSGWRGGDNEQFF
TGTGCCAGTACATCAAGCGGCTGGCGGGGGGGCGACAATGAGCAGTTCTTC
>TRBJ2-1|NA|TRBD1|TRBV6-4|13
CASSYTGDNEQFF
TGTGCCAGCAGTTATACAGGGGATAATGAGCAGTTCTTC
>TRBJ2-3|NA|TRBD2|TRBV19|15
CASSEWRGAGGTQYF
TGTGCCAGTAGTGAGTGGCGGGGGGCAGGAGGGACGCAGTATTTT
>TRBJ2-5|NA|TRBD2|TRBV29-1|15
CSVIGTSGVQETQYF
TGCAGCGTTATCGGGACTAGCGGTGTCCAAGAGACCCAGTACTTC
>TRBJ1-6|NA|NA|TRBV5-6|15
CASSLTGTDNSPLHF
TGTGCCAGCAGCCTCACCGGGACGGATAATTCACCCCTCCACTTT
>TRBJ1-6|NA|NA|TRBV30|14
CAYRTATYNSPLHF
TGTGCCTATCGGACAGCCACCTATAATTCACCCCTCCACTTT
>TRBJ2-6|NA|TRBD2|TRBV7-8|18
CASSLGLAGTRGANVLTF
TGTGCCAGCAGCTTAGGACTAGCGGGGACTCGTGGGGCCAACGTCCTGACTTTC
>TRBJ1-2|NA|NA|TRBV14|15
CASSPPGVPNYGYTF
TGTGCCAGCAGCCCCCCAGGGGTCCCGAACTATGGCTACACCTTC
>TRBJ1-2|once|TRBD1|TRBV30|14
CAWRWEGGDYGYTF
TGTGCCTGGAGGTGGGAAGGGGGCGACTATGGCTACACCTTC
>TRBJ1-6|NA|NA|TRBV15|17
CATSRDLHTSYNSPLHF
TGTGCCACCAGCAGAGATCTGCATACGTCCTATAATTCACCCCTCCACTTT
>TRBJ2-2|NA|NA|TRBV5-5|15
CASSVGPPNTGELFF
TGTGCCAGCAGCGTGGGACCGCCGAACACCGGGGAGCTGTTTTTT
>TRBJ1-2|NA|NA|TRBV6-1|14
CASSVQPLLYGYTF
TGTGCCAGCAGTGTACAGCCTCTTCTCTATGGCTACACCTTC
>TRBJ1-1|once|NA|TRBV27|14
CASSLGGRGVKPFF
TGTGCCAGCAGTTTGGGGGGGCGGGGGGTGAAACCTTTCTTT